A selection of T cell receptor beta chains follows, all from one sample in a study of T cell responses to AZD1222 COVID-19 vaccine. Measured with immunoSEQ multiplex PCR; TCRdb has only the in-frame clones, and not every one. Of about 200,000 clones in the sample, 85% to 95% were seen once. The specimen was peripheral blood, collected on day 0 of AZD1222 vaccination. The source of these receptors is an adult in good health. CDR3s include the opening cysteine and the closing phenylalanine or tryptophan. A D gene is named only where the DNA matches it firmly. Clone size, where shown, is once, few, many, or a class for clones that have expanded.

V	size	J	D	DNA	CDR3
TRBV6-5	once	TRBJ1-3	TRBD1	TGTGCCAGCAGCCCCGGGACAGGGCAAGGAAACACCATATATTTT	CASSPGTGQGNTIYF
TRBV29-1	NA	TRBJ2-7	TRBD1	TGCAGCGTGGCGGGGACAGGCCAGAGGCAGTACTTC	CSVAGTGQRQYF
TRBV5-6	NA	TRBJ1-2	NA	TGTGCCAGCAACTCGGGGGACTATGGCTACACCTTC	CASNSGDYGYTF
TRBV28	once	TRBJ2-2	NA	TGTGCCAGCAGTTTACCGGGGGGCGGGACCGGGGAGCTGTTTTTT	CASSLPGGGTGELFF
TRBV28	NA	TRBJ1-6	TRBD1	TGTGCCAGCAGTTTAGAGACAGGGGGAGTCCACTTT	CASSLETGGVHF
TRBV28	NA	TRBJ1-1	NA	TGTGCCAGCAGTTTAGAGGGCTTGAACACTGAAGCTTTCTTT	CASSLEGLNTEAFF
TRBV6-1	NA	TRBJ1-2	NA	TGTGCCAGCAGTGGTAAAACCTCCAAACACCCCTTTTATGGCTACACCTTC	CASSGKTSKHPFYGYTF
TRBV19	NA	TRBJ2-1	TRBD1	TGTGCCAGCTCCGGGACAGCCTACAATGAGCAGTTCTTC	CASSGTAYNEQFF
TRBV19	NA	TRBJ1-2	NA	TGTGCCAGTAGTCCGGACCCACGGGCCCGCGGCTACACCTTC	CASSPDPRARGYTF
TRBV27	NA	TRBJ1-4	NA	TGTGCCAGCAGTCCCCGAAGGGGGGATGAAAAACTGTTTTTT	CASSPRRGDEKLFF
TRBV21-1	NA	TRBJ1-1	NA	TGTGCCCCCGGGGGCAGGGTGGTTCCTGAAGCTTTCTTT	CAPGGRVVPEAFF
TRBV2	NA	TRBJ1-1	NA	TGTGCCAGCGTTAAGAACACTGAAGCTTTCTTT	CASVKNTEAFF
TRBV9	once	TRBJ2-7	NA	TGTGCCAGCTCGTCGACCTCAGGGTTTCACGAGCAGTACTTC	CASSSTSGFHEQYF
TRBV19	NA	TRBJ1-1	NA	TGTGCCAGTAGTATCGTCCCCGACAGAGTGAACACTGAAGCTTTCTTT	CASSIVPDRVNTEAFF
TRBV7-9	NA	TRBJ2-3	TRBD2	TGTGCCAGCAGCTCTCCTCTACGCGGGGGGACTAATACGCAGTATTTT	CASSSPLRGGTNTQYF
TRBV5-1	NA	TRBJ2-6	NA	TGCGCCAGCCAGGGGCCAGGTTCTGGGGCCAACGTCCTGACTTTC	CASQGPGSGANVLTF
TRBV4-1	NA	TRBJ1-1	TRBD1	TGCGCCAGCAGCCCAGCCCCCAGGGGGGTAAGGGCTGAAGCTTTCTTT	CASSPAPRGVRAEAFF
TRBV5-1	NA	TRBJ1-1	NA	TGCGCCAGCCGGGAGGGGCTTGAAGCTTTCTTT	CASREGLEAFF
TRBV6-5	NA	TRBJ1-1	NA	TGTGCCAGCAGTTACAGTACAGATCTCAGCCTCGAAGCTTTCTTT	CASSYSTDLSLEAFF
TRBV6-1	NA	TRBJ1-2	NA	TGTGCCAGCAGTGAAACGGGAACACTGAGAAAGTTATATGGCTACACCTTC	CASSETGTLRKLYGYTF
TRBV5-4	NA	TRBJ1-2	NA	TGTGCCAGCAGCTTACCCCCTTGGAGGGGAGAGTATGGCTACACCTTC	CASSLPPWRGEYGYTF
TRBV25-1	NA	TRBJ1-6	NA	TGTGCCAGCGTACCTATCGGAGGGGCACCCCTCCACTTT	CASVPIGGAPLHF
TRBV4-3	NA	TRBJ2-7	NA	TGCGCCAGCAGCCAAGAAAGAGGGTACGAGCAGTACTTC	CASSQERGYEQYF
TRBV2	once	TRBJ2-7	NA	TGTGCCAGCACCGTGGAGGACAGTGCCTACGAGCAGTACTTC	CASTVEDSAYEQYF
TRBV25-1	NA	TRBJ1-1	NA	TGTGCCAGCAGTTTCGGGGCAGGCCGTGAAGCTTTCTTT	CASSFGAGREAFF
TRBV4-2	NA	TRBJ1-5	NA	TGTGCCAGCAGCCAACCGGAGCGGGACAATCAGCCCCAGCATTTT	CASSQPERDNQPQHF
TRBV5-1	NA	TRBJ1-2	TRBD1	TGCGCCAGCAGCTTAGGACAGGGGGCTAATGGCTACACCTTC	CASSLGQGANGYTF
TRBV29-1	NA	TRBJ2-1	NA	TGCAGCGTTCCCACCTACAATGAGCAGTTCTTC	CSVPTYNEQFF
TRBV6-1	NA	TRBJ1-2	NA	TGTGCCAGCAGTGAGACCCAATTGGGTGAGAGTCGTGGCTACACCTTC	CASSETQLGESRGYTF
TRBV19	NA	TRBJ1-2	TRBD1	TGTGCCAGTACCACCCCGGGACAGGGCGCCTTTTGGGGCTACACCTTC	CASTTPGQGAFWGYTF
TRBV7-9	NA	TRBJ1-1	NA	TGTGCCAGCAGCGACAACCGGGAGATGAACACTGAAGCTTTCTTT	CASSDNREMNTEAFF
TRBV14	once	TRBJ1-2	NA	TGTGCCAGCAGCCAAGAGTCGGCCTATGGCTACACCTTC	CASSQESAYGYTF
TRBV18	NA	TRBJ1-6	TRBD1	TGTGCCAGCTCACTGGGACAGGGTATTAATTCACCCCTCCACTTT	CASSLGQGINSPLHF
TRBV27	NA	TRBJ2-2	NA	TGTGCCAGCAGTTTCAGTGGTTGGACCGGGGAGCTGTTTTTT	CASSFSGWTGELFF
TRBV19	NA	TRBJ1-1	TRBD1	TGTGCCAGCCAGACAGGGATCAACACTGAAGCTTTCTTT	CASQTGINTEAFF
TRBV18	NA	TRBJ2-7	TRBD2	TGTGCCAGCTCACCAAAAAGGGAGGGCGAGCAGTACTTC	CASSPKREGEQYF
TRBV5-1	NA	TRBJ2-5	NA	TGCGCCAGCAGCTTGACCGGGACGGCGTGGCAAGAGACCCAGTACTTC	CASSLTGTAWQETQYF
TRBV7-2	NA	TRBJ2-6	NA	TGTGCCAGCAGCTTTTTTGGGGCCAACGTCCTGACTTTC	CASSFFGANVLTF
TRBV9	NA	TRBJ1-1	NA	TGTGCCAGCAGCGTCGGGGGGATCAACACTGAAGCTTTCTTT	CASSVGGINTEAFF
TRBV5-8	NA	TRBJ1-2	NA	TGTGCCAGCAGCGCGGACTCTTCCTATGGCTACACCTTC	CASSADSSYGYTF
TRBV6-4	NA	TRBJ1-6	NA	TGTGCCAGCAGCCTAGACTCCTATAATTCACCCCTCCACTTT	CASSLDSYNSPLHF
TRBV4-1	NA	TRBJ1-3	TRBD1	TGCGCCAGCAGCCAAGATGGGACAGTCTCTGGAAACACCATATATTTT	CASSQDGTVSGNTIYF
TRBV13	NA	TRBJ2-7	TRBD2	TGTGCCAGCAGATGGACCGGGACTAGCGGGGCCTCCTACGAGCAGTACTTC	CASRWTGTSGASYEQYF
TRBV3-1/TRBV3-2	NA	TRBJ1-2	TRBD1	TGTGCCAGCAGCCTCACCCGACTCAGGGGGGGCTATGGCTACACCTTC	CASSLTRLRGGYGYTF
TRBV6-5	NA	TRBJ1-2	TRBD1	TGTGCCAGCAGTTACACCGGGACAGCCTATGGCTACACCTTC	CASSYTGTAYGYTF
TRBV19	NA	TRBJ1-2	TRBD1	TGTGCCAGTGTGTTGGCTGGCCAGGGGGCGGAAAAAGGCTACACCTTC	CASVLAGQGAEKGYTF
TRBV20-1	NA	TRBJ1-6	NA	TGCAGTGCTAGTAGGGAAATTAATTCACCCCTCCACTTT	CSASREINSPLHF
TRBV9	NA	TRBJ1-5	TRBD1	TGTGCCAGCAGCGCCGGGGGACAGGGGACCCAGCCCCAGCATTTT	CASSAGGQGTQPQHF
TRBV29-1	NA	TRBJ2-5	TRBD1	TGCAGTGCCAAGGGGGCGGGTCAAGAGACCCAGTACTTC	CSAKGAGQETQYF
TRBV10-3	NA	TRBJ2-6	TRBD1	TGTGCCATCAGTGGGACAGGGTCTCTCGGGGCCAACGTCCTGACTTTC	CAISGTGSLGANVLTF
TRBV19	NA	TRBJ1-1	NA	TGTGCCAGTAGTGAGATCAGGGACCACACTGAAGCTTTCTTT	CASSEIRDHTEAFF
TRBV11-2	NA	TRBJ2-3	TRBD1	TGTGCCAGCAGCTTAAGGACAGGAGTCACAGATACGCAGTATTTT	CASSLRTGVTDTQYF
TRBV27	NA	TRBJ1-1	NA	TGTGCCAGCAGTTTATCGTGGGGGGGCGACACTGAAGCTTTCTTT	CASSLSWGGDTEAFF
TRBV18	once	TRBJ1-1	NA	TGTGCCAGCTCAACCCTAGATTACGAAGCTTTCTTT	CASSTLDYEAFF
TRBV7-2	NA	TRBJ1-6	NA	TGTGCCAGCAGCTTATCCCAGGGCTATTCACCCCTCCACTTT	CASSLSQGYSPLHF
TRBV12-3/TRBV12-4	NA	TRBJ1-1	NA	TGTGCCAGCAGTTTCGTGGCAGCCGAAGCTTTCTTT	CASSFVAAEAFF
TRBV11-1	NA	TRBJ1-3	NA	TGTGCCAGCGGGGATGATCTCATCTCTGGAAACACCATATATTTT	CASGDDLISGNTIYF
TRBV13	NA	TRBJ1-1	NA	TGTGCCAGCAGCCACCTTGGACAGAACACTGAAGCTTTCTTT	CASSHLGQNTEAFF
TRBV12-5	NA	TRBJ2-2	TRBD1	TGTGCTAGTGGTTTGGCACAGGGGGATAACGGGGAGCTGTTTTTT	CASGLAQGDNGELFF
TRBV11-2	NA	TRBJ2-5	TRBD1	TGTGCCAGCAGCTCGACCACAGGGGGCGCGTTGGAGACCCAGTACTTC	CASSSTTGGALETQYF